This T cell receptor beta chain comes out of a study of identical twins. The study's findings and limits: Compared with unrelated sharing, twin-shared out-of-frame alpha sequences had more low-probability sequences. Models underestimated how often monozygotic twins shared out-of-frame TCR alpha. The study found weaker excess twin sharing in beta out-of-frame sequences.

In its sample, this clonotype was seen a few times. As yet, its antigen is unknown. Addition of a universal primer site occurred through template switching, and cDNA carried unique molecular identifiers. From the 5' RACE reads, TCRdb called clonotypes with MiXCR, one entry per CDR3 protein. This table has hundreds of thousands of distinct CDR3 sequences, about 7% appearing once. This same sample was also part of a study on yellow fever vaccine responses in identical twins.

The receptor was isolated from a woman younger than 30 in good health. The material sequenced was memory (CD45RO+) T cells sorted from blood.

The CDR3 here is CASSLGPQDIQYF. The CDR3 DNA follows: TGCGCCAGCAGCTTGGGACCCCAGGACATTCAGTACTTC. The chain is built from TRBV5-1 and TRBJ2-4; D is ambiguous. CDR3 size: 13 residues. Germline V gives CDR1 SGHRS, CDR2 YFSETQ. The germline V and J ends were trimmed by 0 bases and 8 bases, with 9 bases remaining between them.